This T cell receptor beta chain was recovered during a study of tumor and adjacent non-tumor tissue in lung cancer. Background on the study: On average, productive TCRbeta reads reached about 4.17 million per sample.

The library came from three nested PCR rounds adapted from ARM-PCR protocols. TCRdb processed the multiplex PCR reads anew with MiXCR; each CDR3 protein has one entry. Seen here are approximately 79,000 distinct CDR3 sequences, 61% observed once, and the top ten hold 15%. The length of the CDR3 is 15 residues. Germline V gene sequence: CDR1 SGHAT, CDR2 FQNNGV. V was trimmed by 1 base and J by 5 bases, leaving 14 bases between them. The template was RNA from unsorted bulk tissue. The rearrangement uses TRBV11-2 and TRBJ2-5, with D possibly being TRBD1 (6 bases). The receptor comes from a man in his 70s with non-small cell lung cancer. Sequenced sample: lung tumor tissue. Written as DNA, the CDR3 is TGTGCCAGCAGCTTAGGACTCACAGGGCATGAGACCCAGTACTTC. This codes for CASSLGLTGHETQYF.